This T cell receptor (beta chain) derives from a study of OX40 agonist ivuxolimab in advanced cancers. Overall study: Ivuxolimab, an agonist antibody against OX40 (CD134), was given to patients. Study-level points and caveats: Doses of 0.1 to 3.0 mg/kg were accompanied by clonal expansion of CD4+ and CD8+ blood T cells by week 6.

Germline assignment: CDR1 MDHEN and CDR2 SYDVKM. The CDR3 length is 16 residues. V was cut by 4 bases and J by 0 bases, with 13 bases left in between. As concerns this clone: Its target is not known.

Sequenced by immunoSEQ multiplex PCR; TCRdb stores in-frame clones only, minus some. The sample records 20,000 or so clones, just under 75% being singletons. Sample: CD4+ or CD8+ T cells sorted from blood, taken in a trial of the OX40 agonist ivuxolimab. This TCR came from an adult with an advanced solid tumor such as melanoma, head and neck, liver or kidney cancer. The V gene is TRBV28, the J gene TRBJ1-3; no reliable D call. As DNA, the CDR3 is TGTGCCAGCAGTTCTACCGACACTGACTCTGGAAACACCATATATTTT. Encoded protein: CASSSTDTDSGNTIYF.